This T cell receptor beta chain derives from a study of T cell responses to AZD1222 COVID-19 vaccine. Study outcomes and limitations: CD4 TCRs linked to vaccination spanned spike, dominating at 160-218 and 743-854.

Profiled with immunoSEQ multiplex PCR; TCRdb holds only in-frame clones, not every one. The sample carries about 120,000 clones, 86% recorded once. Comments on this clone: What it binds is not known.

The clonotype originates from an adult who received the AZD1222 COVID-19 vaccine. Sequenced material: peripheral blood, taken 28 days after the second AZD1222 dose.

The CDR3 sequence: CASSLPGGRTDTQYF. In DNA form, the CDR3 reads TGTGCCAGCAGTCTACCGGGGGGCCGCACAGATACGCAGTATTTT. The chain joins TRBV3-1 (or the pseudogene TRBV3-2) to TRBJ2-3; possibly TRBD2 for D (7 bases). V lost 6 bases and J lost 1, with 14 bases in between. Germline CDR1 LGHDT, CDR2 YNNKEL (reference sequence). The CDR3 covers 15 residues.